Below, 5 T cell receptor beta chains from the same sample are listed, as sequenced in a study of T cells expressing NK-cell markers. After re-calling the 5' RACE reads, TCRdb lists one entry per CDR3 protein, DNA absent. This sample's table reports 440,000 or so distinct CDR3 sequences. Source material: blood T cells: a sorted CD56 or NKG2C T cell subset, CD4+ or CD8+ T cells, or bulk PBMC T cells (not recorded which). These receptors originate from a woman aged 18 to 75 in good health.

This CDR3 reads CAIMDVGAGTDTQYF. The chain combines TRBV10-3 with TRBJ2-3; TCRdb lists TRBD2, though no DNA is available to test this call. The CDR3 has 15 residues. Germline values: CDR1 ENHRY, CDR2 SYGVKD.

The chain combines TRBV20-1 with TRBJ2-1; the TCRdb D gene call, TRBD2, has no DNA to confirm it. CDR1 and CDR2 (germline): DFQATT, SNEGSKA (reference sequence). CDR3 size: 18 residues. CDR3: CSAPGELAGLGTAGEQFF.

The J gene is TRBJ2-1, the V gene TRBV20-1. This CDR3 region has 11 residues. The germline gives CDR1 DFQATT, CDR2 SNEGSKA (reference sequence). CDR3 protein: CSVPTYNEQFF.

The chain uses TRBV6-5 and TRBJ1-6; lacking DNA, the TRBD1 call made by TCRdb goes unchecked. The CDR3 is 15 amino acids. CDR1 and CDR2 from the germline V gene are MNHEY and SVGAGI. The CDR3: CASSYTGTGNSPLHF.

This rearrangement joins TRBV6-1 to TRBJ2-3; the D call from TCRdb, TRBD2, cannot be confirmed without DNA. The CDR3 spans 17 residues. Germline assignment: CDR1 MNHNS and CDR2 SASEGT. The CDR3 spells CASSHPAVGRRTDTQYF.